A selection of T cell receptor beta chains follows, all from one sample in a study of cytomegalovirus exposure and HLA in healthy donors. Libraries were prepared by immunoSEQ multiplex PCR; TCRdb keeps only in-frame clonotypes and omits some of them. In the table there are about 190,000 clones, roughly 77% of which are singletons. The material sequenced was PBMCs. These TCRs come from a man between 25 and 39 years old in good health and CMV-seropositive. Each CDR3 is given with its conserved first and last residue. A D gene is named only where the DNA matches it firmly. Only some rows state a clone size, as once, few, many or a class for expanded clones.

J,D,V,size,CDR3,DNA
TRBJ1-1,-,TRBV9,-,CASSAGRGTEAFF,TGTGCCAGCAGCGCCGGGAGGGGTACTGAAGCTTTCTTT
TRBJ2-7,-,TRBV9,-,CASSPGGSSYEQYF,TGTGCCAGCAGCCCCGGGGGTAGCTCCTACGAGCAGTACTTC
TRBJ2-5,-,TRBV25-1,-,CASSTEGAGTQYF,TGTGCCAGCAGTACGGAGGGGGCCGGGACCCAGTACTTC
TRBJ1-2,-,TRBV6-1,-,CASSESGLLYGYTF,TGTGCCAGCAGTGAAAGCGGTCTCCTCTATGGCTACACCTTC
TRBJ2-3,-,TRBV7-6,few,CASSLAEGGSDTQYF,TGTGCCAGCAGCTTAGCGGAAGGAGGTTCGGATACGCAGTATTTT
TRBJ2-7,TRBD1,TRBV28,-,CASSGTGIYEQYF,TGTGCCAGCTCAGGGACAGGGATATACGAGCAGTACTTC
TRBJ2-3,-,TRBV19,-,CASSLNFGDTQYF,TGTGCCAGTAGTCTCAACTTCGGGGATACGCAGTATTTT
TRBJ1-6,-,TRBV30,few,CAWSGVKSPLHF,TGTGCCTGGAGTGGCGTGAAATCACCCCTCCACTTT
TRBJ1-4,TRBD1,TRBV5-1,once,CASSLGTGTNAGKLFF,TGCGCCAGCAGCTTGGGGACAGGGACAAACGCGGGAAAACTGTTTTTT
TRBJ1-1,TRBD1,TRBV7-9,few,CASSSGQGNTEAFF,TGTGCCAGCAGCTCGGGACAGGGGAACACTGAAGCTTTCTTT